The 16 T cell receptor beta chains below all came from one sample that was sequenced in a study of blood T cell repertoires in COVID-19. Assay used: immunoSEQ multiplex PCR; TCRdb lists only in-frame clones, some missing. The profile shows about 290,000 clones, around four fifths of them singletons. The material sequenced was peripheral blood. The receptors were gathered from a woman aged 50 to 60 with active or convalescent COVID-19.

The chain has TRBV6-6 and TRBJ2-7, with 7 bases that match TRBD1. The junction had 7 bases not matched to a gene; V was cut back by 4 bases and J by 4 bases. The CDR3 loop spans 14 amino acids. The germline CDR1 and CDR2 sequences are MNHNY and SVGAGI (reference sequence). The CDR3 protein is CASSLTGLIYEQYF. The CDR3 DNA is TGTGCCAGCAGTTTGACAGGGCTTATTTACGAGCAGTACTTC.

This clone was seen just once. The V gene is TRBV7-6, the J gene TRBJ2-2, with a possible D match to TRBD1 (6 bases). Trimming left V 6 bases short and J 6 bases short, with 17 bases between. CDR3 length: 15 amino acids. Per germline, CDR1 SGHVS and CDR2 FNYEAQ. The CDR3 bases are TGTGCCAGCAGGCGAGATACAGGGAATCCCGGGGAGCTGTTTTTT. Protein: CASRRDTGNPGELFF.

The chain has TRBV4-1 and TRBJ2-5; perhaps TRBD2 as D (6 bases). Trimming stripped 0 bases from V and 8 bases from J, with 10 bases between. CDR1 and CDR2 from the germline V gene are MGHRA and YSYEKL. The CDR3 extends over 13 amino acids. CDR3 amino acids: CASSQDWGETQYF. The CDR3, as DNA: TGCGCCAGCAGCCAAGATTGGGGGGAAACCCAGTACTTC.

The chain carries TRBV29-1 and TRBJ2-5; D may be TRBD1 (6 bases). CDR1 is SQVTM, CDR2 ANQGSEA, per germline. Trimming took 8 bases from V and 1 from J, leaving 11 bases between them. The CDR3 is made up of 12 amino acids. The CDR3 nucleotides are TGCAGCTCTTGGACAGCCCAAGAGACCCAGTACTTC. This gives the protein CSSWTAQETQYF.

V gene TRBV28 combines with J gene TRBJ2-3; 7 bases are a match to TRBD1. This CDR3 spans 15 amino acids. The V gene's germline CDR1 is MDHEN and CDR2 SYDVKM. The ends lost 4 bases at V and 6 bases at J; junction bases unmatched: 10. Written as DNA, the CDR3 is TGTGCCAGCAGTTCAACCGGGACAGAACGTGATACGCAGTATTTT. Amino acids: CASSSTGTERDTQYF.

The CDR3, as DNA: TGTGCCAGCAGTGAAGCTCGCGCGGGGGCAGAGGACGAGCAGTACTTC. Residues: CASSEARAGAEDEQYF. The chain combines TRBV2 with TRBJ2-7; possibly TRBD2 for D (7 bases). Trimming removed 0 bases from V and 5 bases from J, with 17 bases in between. CDR1 is SNHLY, CDR2 FYNNEI, per germline. The CDR3 contains 16 residues.

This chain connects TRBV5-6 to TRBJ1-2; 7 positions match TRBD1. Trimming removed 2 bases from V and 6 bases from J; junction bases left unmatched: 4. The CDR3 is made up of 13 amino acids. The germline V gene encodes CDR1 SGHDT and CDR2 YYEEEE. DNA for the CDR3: TGTGCCAGCAGCTTAGGGACAGTCAATGGCTACACCTTC. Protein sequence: CASSLGTVNGYTF.

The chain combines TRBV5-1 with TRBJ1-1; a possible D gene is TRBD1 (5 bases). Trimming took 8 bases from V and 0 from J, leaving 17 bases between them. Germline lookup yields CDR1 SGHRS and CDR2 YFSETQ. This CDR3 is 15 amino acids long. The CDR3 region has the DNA TGCGCCAGTCATCCTACGGGGGGGTTGAACACTGAAGCTTTCTTT. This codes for CASHPTGGLNTEAFF.

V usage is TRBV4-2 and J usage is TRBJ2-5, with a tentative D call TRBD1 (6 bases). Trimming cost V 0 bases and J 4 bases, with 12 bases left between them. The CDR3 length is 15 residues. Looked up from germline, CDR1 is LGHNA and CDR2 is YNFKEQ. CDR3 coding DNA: TGTGCCAGCAGCCAAGATGTAGTGACAGGAGAGACCCAGTACTTC. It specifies CASSQDVVTGETQYF.

Here the CDR3 DNA reads TGTGCCTGCCTAAAGAGGGGGGGGACCCGAGGGACTGAAGCTTTCTTT. Protein product: CACLKRGGTRGTEAFF. The genes are TRBV30 and TRBJ1-1, with D tentatively TRBD1 (6 bases). CDR1 and CDR2 (germline): GTSNPN, SVGIG (reference sequence). This CDR3 is 16 amino acids long. The V and J ends lost 6 bases and 5 bases respectively, with 25 bases between them.

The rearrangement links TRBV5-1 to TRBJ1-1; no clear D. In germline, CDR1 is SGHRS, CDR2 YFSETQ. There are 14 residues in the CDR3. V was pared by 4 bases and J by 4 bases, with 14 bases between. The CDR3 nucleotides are TGCGCCAGCAGCCTCTTGACCTCGGGCACTGAAGCTTTCTTT. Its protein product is CASSLLTSGTEAFF. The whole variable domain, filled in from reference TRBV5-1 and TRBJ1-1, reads KAGVTQTPRYLIKTRGQQVTLSCSPISGHRSVSWYQQTPGQGLQFLFEYFSETQRNKGNFPGRFSGRQFSNSRSEMNVSTLELGDSALYLCASSLLTSGTEAFFGQGTRLTVV.

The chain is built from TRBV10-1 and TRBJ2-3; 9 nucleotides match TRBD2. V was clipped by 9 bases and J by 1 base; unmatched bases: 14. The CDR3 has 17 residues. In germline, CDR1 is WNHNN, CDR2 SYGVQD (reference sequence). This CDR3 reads CARRQTGGRDCTDTQYF. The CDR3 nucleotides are TGCGCCAGGCGTCAGACGGGCGGGAGGGATTGCACAGATACGCAGTATTTT.

Here the CDR3 DNA reads TGTGCCAGCAGCTCAAGGACAGGGGGTCCGTCTGAAGCTTTCTTT. It yields the protein CASSSRTGGPSEAFF. The chain employs TRBV5-5 and TRBJ1-1; TRBD1 matches 10 bases. CDR3 length: 15 residues. V was pared by 3 bases and J by 6 bases, with 8 bases of the junction left unmatched. The germline CDR1 and CDR2 sequences are SGHKS and YYEKEE (reference sequence).

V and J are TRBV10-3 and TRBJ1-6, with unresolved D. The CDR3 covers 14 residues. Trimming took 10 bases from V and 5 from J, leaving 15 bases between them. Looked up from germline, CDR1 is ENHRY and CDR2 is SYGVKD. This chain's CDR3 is CASTGGQDNSPLHF. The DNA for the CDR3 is TGTGCCAGTACTGGAGGGCAGGATAATTCACCCCTCCACTTT.

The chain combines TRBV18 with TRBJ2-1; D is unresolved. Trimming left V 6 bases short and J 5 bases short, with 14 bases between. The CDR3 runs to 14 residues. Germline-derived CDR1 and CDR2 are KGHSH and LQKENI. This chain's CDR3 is CASSLLETHNEQFF. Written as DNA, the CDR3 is TGTGCCAGCTCCCTCTTGGAGACCCACAATGAGCAGTTCTTC.

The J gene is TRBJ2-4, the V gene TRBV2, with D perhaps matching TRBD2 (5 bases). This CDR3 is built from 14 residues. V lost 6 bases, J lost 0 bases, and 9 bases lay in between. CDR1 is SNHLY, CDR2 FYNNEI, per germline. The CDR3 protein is CASRDRGAKNIQYF. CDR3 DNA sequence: TGTGCCAGCAGAGACCGGGGAGCCAAAAACATTCAGTACTTC. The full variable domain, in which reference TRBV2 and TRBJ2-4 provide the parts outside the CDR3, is EPEVTQTPSHQVTQMGQEVILRCVPISNHLYFYWYRQILGQKVEFLVSFYNNEISEKSEIFDDQFSVERPDGSNFTLKIRSTKLEDSAMYFCASRDRGAKNIQYFGAGTRLSVL.